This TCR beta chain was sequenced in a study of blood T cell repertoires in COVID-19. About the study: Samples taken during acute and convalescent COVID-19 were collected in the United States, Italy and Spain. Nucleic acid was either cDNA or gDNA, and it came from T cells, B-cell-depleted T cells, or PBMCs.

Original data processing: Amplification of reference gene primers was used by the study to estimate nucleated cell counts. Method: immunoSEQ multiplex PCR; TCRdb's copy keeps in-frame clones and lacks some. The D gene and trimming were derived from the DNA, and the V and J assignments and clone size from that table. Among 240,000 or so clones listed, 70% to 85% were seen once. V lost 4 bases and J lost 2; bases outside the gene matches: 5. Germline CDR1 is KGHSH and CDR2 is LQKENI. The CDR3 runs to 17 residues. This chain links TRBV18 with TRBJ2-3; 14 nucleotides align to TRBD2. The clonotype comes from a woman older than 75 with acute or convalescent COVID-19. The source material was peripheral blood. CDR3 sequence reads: CASSRLAGGSYTDTQYF. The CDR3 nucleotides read TGTGCCAGCTCACGACTAGCGGGAGGGTCTTACACAGATACGCAGTATTTT.